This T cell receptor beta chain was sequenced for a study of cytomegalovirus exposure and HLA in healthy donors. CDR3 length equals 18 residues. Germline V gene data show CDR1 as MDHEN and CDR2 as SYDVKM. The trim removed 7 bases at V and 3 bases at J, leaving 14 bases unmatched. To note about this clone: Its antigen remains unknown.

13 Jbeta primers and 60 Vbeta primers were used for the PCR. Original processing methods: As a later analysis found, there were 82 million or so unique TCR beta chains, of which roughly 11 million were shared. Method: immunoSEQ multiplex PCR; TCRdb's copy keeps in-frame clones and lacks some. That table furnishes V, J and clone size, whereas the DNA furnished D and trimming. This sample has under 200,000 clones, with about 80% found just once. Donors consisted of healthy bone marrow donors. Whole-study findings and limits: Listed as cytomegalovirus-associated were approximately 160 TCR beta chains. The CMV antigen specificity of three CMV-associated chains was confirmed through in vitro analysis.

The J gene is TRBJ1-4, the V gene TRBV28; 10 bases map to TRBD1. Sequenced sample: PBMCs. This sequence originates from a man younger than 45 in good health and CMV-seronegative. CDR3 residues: CASTLGQGFIGSNEKLFF. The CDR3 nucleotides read TGTGCCAGCACCCTGGGACAGGGGTTTATCGGGTCTAATGAAAAACTGTTTTTT. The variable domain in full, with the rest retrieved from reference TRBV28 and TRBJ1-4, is DVKVTQSSRYLVKRTGEKVFLECVQDMDHENMFWYRQDPGLGLRLIYFSYDVKMKEKGDIPEGYSVSREKKERFSLILESASTNQTSMYLCASTLGQGFIGSNEKLFFGSGTQLSVL.